The entry below gives a single TCR beta chain sequence along with its context. CDR1 and CDR2 from the germline V gene are PRHDT and FYEKMQ (reference sequence). The CDR3 has 17 residues. V lost 5 bases to trimming and J lost 4 bases; unmatched junction nucleotides: 13. The record originates from a study of blood T cell repertoires in COVID-19. Study details: From T cells, B-cell-depleted T cells, or PBMCs came the material, which was cDNA or gDNA.

Seattle patients were enrolled during active infection and followed longitudinally. Measured with immunoSEQ multiplex PCR; TCRdb has only the in-frame clones, and not every one. The sample consists of approximately 500,000 clones, around 90% of them appearing once. The TCR comes from a woman aged 50 to 60 with COVID-19, enrolled during active disease. Specimen: peripheral blood. J is TRBJ1-5 and V is TRBV13, with 8 nucleotides matching TRBD1. CDR3 bases: TGTGCCAGCAGCCCCCTCGGGACAGGAGATTTTAATCAGCCCCAGCATTTT. Translated, it gives CASSPLGTGDFNQPQHF.